The next 20 T cell receptor beta chains were all read from a single sample in a study of technical replicates of blood from several donors. Libraries were prepared by immunoSEQ multiplex PCR; TCRdb keeps only in-frame clonotypes and omits some of them. Among more than 90,000 clones listed, roughly 96% were seen once. Sequencing used T cells isolated from PBMCs. The receptors shown here come from a human donor in good health.

A single count supports this clone. The chain recombines TRBV18 with TRBJ2-1, with 7 positions matching TRBD1. Germline V CDR1 and CDR2: KGHSH, LQKENI. The CDR3 extends over 12 amino acids. V trimming: 6 bases; J trimming: 5 bases; junction bases outside the gene matches: 1. CDR3 residues: CASSGTDNEQFF. The CDR3, as DNA: TGTGCCAGCTCCGGGACAGACAATGAGCAGTTCTTC. The whole variable domain, remainder taken from reference TRBV18 and TRBJ2-1, is NAGVMQNPRHLVRRRGQEARLRCSPMKGHSHVYWYRQLPEEGLKFMVYLQKENIIDESGMPKERFSAEFPKEGPSILRIQQVVRGDSAAYFCASSGTDNEQFFGPGTRLTVL.

The chain recombines TRBV11-2 with TRBJ1-3; D is possibly TRBD1 (5 bases). The CDR3 sequence is 16 residues long. Germline V CDR1 and CDR2: SGHAT, FQNNGV. V gave up 5 bases and J gave up 2 bases, with 16 bases separating them. In DNA, the CDR3 is TGTGCCAGCAGCCCATTCGGGGGGGAGACTGGAAACACCATATATTTT. This codes for CASSPFGGETGNTIYF.

The chain recombines TRBV7-3 with TRBJ2-2; TRBD2 matches at 11 bases. Germline lookup yields CDR1 SGHTA and CDR2 FQGTGA. CDR3 size: 18 residues. Unmatched junction bases numbered 10, after V lost 5 bases and J lost 2 bases. This CDR3 is CASSRTSGSPLNTGELFF. For the CDR3, the DNA is TGTGCCAGCAGCCGGACTAGCGGGTCTCCCCTAAACACCGGGGAGCTGTTTTTT.

The chain joins TRBV7-9 to TRBJ1-3, with D unclear. Trimming shortened V by 1 base and J by 2 bases, and 6 bases separated the two germline ends. The CDR3 is 14 residues long. Germline V gene sequence: CDR1 SEHNR, CDR2 FQNEAQ (reference sequence). This CDR3 reads CASSLVGAGNTIYF. CDR3 bases: TGTGCCAGCAGCTTAGTGGGAGCTGGAAACACCATATATTTT.

The J gene is TRBJ1-1, the V gene TRBV9, with 9 positions matching TRBD1. This CDR3 is 15 amino acids long. The V and J ends lost 0 bases and 6 bases, in that order; junction bases with no gene match: 6. The germline V gene encodes CDR1 SGDLS and CDR2 YYNGEE. The CDR3 region is CASSVEGTGLAEAFF. The CDR3 nucleotides are TGTGCCAGCAGCGTAGAGGGGACAGGGTTAGCTGAAGCTTTCTTT.

The chain employs TRBV7-2 and TRBJ2-7, with 7 nucleotides matching TRBD2. There are 15 residues in the CDR3. The V gene's germline CDR1 is SGHTA and CDR2 FQGNSA. Unmatched junction bases numbered 5, after V lost 1 base and J lost 2 bases. The CDR3 loop is CASSLVGGSTYEQYF. CDR3 nucleotide sequence: TGTGCCAGCAGCTTAGTGGGGGGGAGCACCTACGAGCAGTACTTC.

The J gene is TRBJ2-4, the V gene TRBV19; 7 positions match TRBD2. V lost 5 bases to trimming and J lost 3 bases; unmatched junction nucleotides: 13. CDR1 and CDR2 (germline): LNHDA, SQIVND (reference sequence). The CDR3 covers 17 residues. CDR3 in amino acids: CASSAGALIGDKNIQYF. CDR3 nucleotide sequence: TGTGCCAGTAGTGCGGGAGCGCTAATCGGGGACAAAAACATTCAGTACTTC.

The chain is built from TRBV7-9 and TRBJ2-3; 8 bases line up with TRBD1. Losses at the gene ends were 2 bases for V and 1 base for J; bases not matched to a gene: 5. Germline-derived CDR1 and CDR2 are SEHNR and FQNEAQ (reference sequence). The CDR3 has 16 residues. The CDR3 protein is CASSLTAGQGTDTQYF. The CDR3 DNA sequence: TGTGCCAGCAGCTTAACGGCGGGACAGGGCACAGATACGCAGTATTTT.

This chain uses TRBV7-2 with TRBJ2-1; a weak D match, TRBD2 (6 bases). Germline V gene sequence: CDR1 SGHTA, CDR2 FQGNSA. V was clipped by 0 bases and J by 1 base, with 7 bases between them. The CDR3 length is 15 residues. The CDR3 reads CASSLAGTSYNEQFF. CDR3 DNA sequence: TGTGCCAGCAGCTTAGCCGGGACTTCCTACAATGAGCAGTTCTTC.

The chain has TRBV6-6 and TRBJ2-7; TRBD1 matches 9 bases. V gave up 2 bases and J gave up 5 bases; unmatched junction bases: 4. The CDR3 loop spans 14 amino acids. CDR1 MNHNY and CDR2 SVGAGI come from the germline V gene (reference sequence). CDR3 in DNA: TGTGCCAGCAGTTACGTCCGGGACAGGGACGAGCAGTACTTC. Its translation: CASSYVRDRDEQYF.

The chain is built from TRBV25-1 and TRBJ2-2; 10 bases line up with TRBD1. Unmatched junction bases numbered 12, after V lost 3 bases and J lost 5 bases. This CDR3 is built from 18 residues. Germline V lookup: CDR1 MGHDK, CDR2 SYGVNS. In DNA form, the CDR3 reads TGTGCCAGCAGTGACGACAGGGGGCGATATCTATGGACCGGGGAGCTGTTTTTT. This encodes CASSDDRGRYLWTGELFF.

The rearrangement links TRBV4-2 to TRBJ2-7; TRBD1 matches 7 bases. The V and J ends lost 6 bases and 4 bases, in that order; junction bases with no gene match: 6. Per germline, CDR1 LGHNA and CDR2 YNFKEQ. This CDR3 spans 13 amino acids. CDR3 in amino acids: CASRGQDAYEQYF. For the CDR3, the DNA is TGTGCCAGCAGAGGACAGGACGCGTACGAGCAGTACTTC.

The chain carries TRBV7-9 and TRBJ2-3; 12 positions agree with TRBD2. The germline CDR1 and CDR2 sequences are SEHNR and FQNEAQ (reference sequence). The junction had 7 bases not matched to a gene; V was cut back by 4 bases and J by 5 bases. The CDR3 loop spans 16 amino acids. CDR3 amino acids: CASSSGLAGFIDTQYF. The CDR3 DNA reads TGTGCCAGCAGCTCCGGACTAGCGGGATTCATAGATACGCAGTATTTT. The full variable domain, its missing parts supplied by reference TRBV7-9 and TRBJ2-3, is DTGVSQNPRHKITKRGQNVTFRCDPISEHNRLYWYRQTLGQGPEFLTYFQNEAQLEKSRLLSDRFSAERPKGSFSTLEIQRTEQGDSAMYLCASSSGLAGFIDTQYFGPGTRLTVL.

The chain is built from TRBV5-6 and TRBJ1-1, with 7 nucleotides matching TRBD1. The CDR3 contains 17 residues. Germline V gene lookup returns CDR1 SGHDT and CDR2 YYEEEE. V was pared by 4 bases and J by 3 bases, with 15 bases of the junction left unmatched. CDR3 DNA: TGTGCCAGCAGCCCCGAGACAGGGCAGTGTCTTTACACTGAAGCTTTCTTT. It codes for CASSPETGQCLYTEAFF.

The chain links TRBV30 to TRBJ1-1, with D possibly TRBD1 on 5 matching bases. The CDR3 extends over 14 amino acids. The germline V gene has CDR1 GTSNPN and CDR2 SVGIG (reference sequence). Trimming cost V 3 bases and J 4 bases, with 15 bases left between them. The CDR3 coding sequence is TGTGCCTGGAGCCCAGGGTATGAAAGCACTGAAGCTTTCTTT. This encodes CAWSPGYESTEAFF.

The rearrangement links TRBV6-5 to TRBJ2-3, with 7 bases lining up with TRBD1. The CDR3 is 16 residues long. Germline CDR1 is MNHEY and CDR2 is SVGAGI. The ends lost 1 base at V and 1 base at J; junction bases unmatched: 5. CDR3 loop: CASSYWSGTGTDTQYF. CDR3 coding DNA: TGTGCCAGCAGTTACTGGTCCGGGACAGGCACAGATACGCAGTATTTT.

This clone showed up just once. The chain has TRBV6-1 and TRBJ1-2, with D maybe TRBD1 (6 bases). V was trimmed by 2 bases and J by 8 bases, leaving 15 bases between them. The germline V gene encodes CDR1 MNHNS and CDR2 SASEGT. This CDR3 is 14 amino acids long. CDR3 protein: CASSENRESEGYTF. The CDR3 DNA reads TGTGCCAGCAGTGAAAACAGGGAGTCAGAAGGCTACACCTTC.

The chain links TRBV6-5 to TRBJ2-3, with D uncertain. Germline V gene data show CDR1 as MNHEY and CDR2 as SVGAGI. Trimming cost V 9 bases and J 1 base, with 11 bases left between them. CDR3 length: 13 amino acids. The CDR3 DNA follows: TGTGCCAGTCGTACCAGTGGCACAGATACGCAGTATTTT. Translated: CASRTSGTDTQYF.

The rearrangement links TRBV6-5 to TRBJ2-7; 7 bases match TRBD1. Germline V CDR1 and CDR2: MNHEY, SVGAGI. The CDR3 is 14 residues long. The junction had 10 bases not matched to a gene; V was cut back by 5 bases and J by 6 bases. In DNA, the CDR3 is TGTGCCAGCAGTCGTAAGGGACAGTCGTTCGAGCAGTACTTC. Translated, it gives CASSRKGQSFEQYF.

The chain is built from TRBV7-3 and TRBJ2-3; 7 nucleotides line up with TRBD1. The CDR3 loop spans 15 amino acids. The germline V gene has CDR1 SGHTA and CDR2 FQGTGA. V trimming: 3 bases; J trimming: 2 bases; junction bases outside the gene matches: 5. The CDR3 DNA is TGTGCCAGCAGCTTCCTTGGGACAGACACAGATACGCAGTATTTT. Protein sequence: CASSFLGTDTDTQYF.